Below, one T cell receptor (beta chain) is given with its context. Its antigen remains unidentified. The sample belongs to a study of yellow fever vaccine responses in identical twins. Broader study findings: Twin vaccine T cell responses reportedly seemed partly convergent, partly personalized.

TCRdb re-analysed the RT-PCR reads in MiXCR, keeping a single row per CDR3 protein. The sample has about 6,000 distinct CDR3 sequences; under 80% are singletons. V lost 5 bases and J lost 5; bases outside the gene matches: 8. CDR3 length: 14 amino acids. The TCR comes from a woman between 18 and 30 years old who received the yellow fever vaccine. Here the sequenced sample was T cells from blood (PBMCs), unsorted or a sorted subset (not recorded which), taken before or after yellow fever vaccination (not recorded which). The chain joins TRBV12-3 or TRBV12-4 to TRBJ1-2; TRBD1 agrees at 7 bases. The CDR3 nucleotides read TGTGCCAGCAGTCATACGGACAGGTCATATGGCTACACCTTC. It yields the protein CASSHTDRSYGYTF.